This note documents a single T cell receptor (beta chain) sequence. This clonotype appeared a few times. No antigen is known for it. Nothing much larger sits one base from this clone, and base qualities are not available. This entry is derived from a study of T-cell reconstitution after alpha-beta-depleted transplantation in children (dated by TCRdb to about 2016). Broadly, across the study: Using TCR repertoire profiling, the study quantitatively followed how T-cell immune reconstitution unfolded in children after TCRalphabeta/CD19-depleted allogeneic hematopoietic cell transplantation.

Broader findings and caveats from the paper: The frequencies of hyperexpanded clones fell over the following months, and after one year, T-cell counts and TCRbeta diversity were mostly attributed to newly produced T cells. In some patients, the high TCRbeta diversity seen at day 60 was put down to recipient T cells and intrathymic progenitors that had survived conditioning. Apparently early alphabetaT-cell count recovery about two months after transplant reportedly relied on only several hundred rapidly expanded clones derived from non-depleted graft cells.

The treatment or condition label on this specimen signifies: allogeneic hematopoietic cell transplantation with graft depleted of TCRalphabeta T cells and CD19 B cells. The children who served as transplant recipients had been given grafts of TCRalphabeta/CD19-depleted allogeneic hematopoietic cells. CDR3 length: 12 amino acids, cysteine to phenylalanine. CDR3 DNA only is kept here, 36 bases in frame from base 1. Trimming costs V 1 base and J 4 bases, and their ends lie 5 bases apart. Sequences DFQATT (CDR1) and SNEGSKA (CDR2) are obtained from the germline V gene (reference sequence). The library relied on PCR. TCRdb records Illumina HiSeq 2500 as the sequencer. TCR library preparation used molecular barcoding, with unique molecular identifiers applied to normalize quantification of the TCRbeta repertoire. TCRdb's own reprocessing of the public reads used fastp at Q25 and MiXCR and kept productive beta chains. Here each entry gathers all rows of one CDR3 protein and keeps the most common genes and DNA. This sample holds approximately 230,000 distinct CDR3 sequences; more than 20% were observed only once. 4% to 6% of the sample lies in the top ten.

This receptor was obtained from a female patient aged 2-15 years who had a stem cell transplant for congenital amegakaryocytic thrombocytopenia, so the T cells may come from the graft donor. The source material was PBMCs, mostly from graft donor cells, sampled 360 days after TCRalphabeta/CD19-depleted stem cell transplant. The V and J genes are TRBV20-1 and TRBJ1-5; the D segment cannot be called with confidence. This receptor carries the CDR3 CSARVPNQPQHF. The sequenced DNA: TGCAGTGCTAGAGTTCCGAATCAGCCCCAGCATTTT.